The 30 T cell receptor beta chains given below trace back to one sample, sequenced in a study of blood T cells in healthy people across ages. A sample-barcoded 5' primer and a J-beta primer mix were used in a second PCR of roughly 7 to 11 cycles. TCRdb redid the calling of the 5' RACE reads with MiXCR, one entry per CDR3 protein. The sample includes approximately 2,000,000 distinct CDR3 sequences, approximately 40% of them seen just once. Material: blood. These TCRs come from a human donor in good health.

V and J are TRBV4-3 and TRBJ2-5; possibly TRBD2 for D (6 bases). The J call may be faulty, since TRBJ2-7 better matches the DNA end. CDR1 LGHNA and CDR2 YSLEER come from the germline V gene. This CDR3 contains 14 residues. The CDR3 loop reads CASSQDFGGSEQYF. The CDR3 bases are TGCGCCAGCAGCCAAGATTTCGGGGGAAGCGAGCAGTACTTC.

In the case of this clonotype: Given a much more abundant clone one base away, this may be a read error. The chain links TRBV20-1 to TRBJ1-5, with D unresolved. This CDR3 has 14 residues. CDR1 and CDR2 from the germline V gene are DFQATT and SNEGSKA (reference sequence). For the CDR3, the DNA is TGCAGTGCTAGAGATCTGAATAGCAATCATCCCCAGCATTTT. It specifies CSARDLNSNHPQHF.

CDR3 coding DNA: TGCAGTGCTTACAGGGTCGCAAATCAGCCCCAGCATTTT. Residues: CSAYRVANQPQHF. The chain employs TRBV20-1 and TRBJ1-5; D is possibly TRBD1 (6 bases). Germline CDR1 and CDR2: DFQATT and SNEGSKA (reference sequence). The CDR3 has 13 residues. V was pared by 5 bases and J by 4 bases, with 12 bases between.

The rearrangement links TRBV28 to TRBJ2-5; D remains unclear. The CDR3 is 14 residues long. V was cut by 5 bases and J by 1 base, with 11 bases left in between. Germline CDR1 reads MDHEN; CDR2 reads SYDVKM. CDR3 loop: CASSGVGPQETQYF. CDR3 sequence (DNA): TGTGCCAGCAGTGGAGTGGGCCCCCAAGAGACCCAGTACTTC. Supplemented by reference TRBV28 and TRBJ2-5, the full variable domain reads DVKVTQSSRYLVKRTGEKVFLECVQDMDHENMFWYRQDPGLGLRLIYFSYDVKMKEKGDIPEGYSVSREKKERFSLILESASTNQTSMYLCASSGVGPQETQYFGPGTRLLVL.

This clonotype showed up many times. The chain couples TRBV7-2 to TRBJ2-7; D possibly corresponds to TRBD1 (5 bases). The germline V and J ends were trimmed by 1 base and 2 bases, with 12 bases remaining between them. The CDR3 totals 15 residues. Germline CDR1 SGHTA, CDR2 FQGNSA. CDR3 in DNA: TGTGCCAGCAGCTTAGGGGGCGCGAGCACCTACGAGCAGTACTTC. Protein product: CASSLGGASTYEQYF.

The chain combines TRBV20-1 with TRBJ1-1, with TRBD1 matching 12 bases. The V segment lost 2 bases and the J segment 4 bases; nucleotides outside the gene matches: 5. The germline CDR1 and CDR2 sequences are DFQATT and SNEGSKA (reference sequence). The CDR3 covers 15 residues. CDR3 DNA: TGCAGTGCTAGACCTGGGACAGGGGGCCTCACTGAAGCTTTCTTT. This sequence encodes CSARPGTGGLTEAFF.

On this clonotype: Since a much larger clone is just one base distant, this may be a read error. V and J are TRBV6-2 or TRBV6-3 and TRBJ2-3, with D unclear. CDR1 and CDR2 from the germline V gene are MNHEY and SVGEGT. This CDR3 is 12 amino acids long. The CDR3 spells CAGSYNADTQYF. The CDR3 DNA follows: TGTGCCGGCAGTTACAACGCAGATACGCAGTATTTT.

A note on this clonotype: Since a much larger clone is just one base distant, this may be a read error. The chain recombines TRBV7-2 with TRBJ2-7; tentatively, D is TRBD1 (6 bases). The V gene's germline CDR1 is SGHTA and CDR2 FQGNSA. The CDR3 contains 14 residues. The CDR3 nucleotides are TGTGCCGGCAGCTTAGGTTTGCAGGGGTACCAGCAGTACTTC. Its translation: CAGSLGLQGYQQYF.

This clonotype was picked up a small number of times. The chain joins TRBV4-3 to TRBJ2-6; D is unresolved. Between the trimmed V and J ends, which lost 0 bases and 0 bases, there was a span of 12 bases. Germline V lookup: CDR1 LGHNA, CDR2 YSLEER. This CDR3 has 18 residues. CDR3 sequence reads: CASSQEVGRLSGANVLTF. The CDR3 coding sequence is TGCGCCAGCAGCCAAGAAGTGGGTCGTCTCTCTGGGGCCAACGTCCTGACTTTC.

The chain is built from TRBV24-1 and TRBJ2-1; TRBD2 might be the D (5 bases). Trimming stripped 4 bases from V and 10 bases from J, with 13 bases between. CDR1 is KGHDR and CDR2 is SFDVKD in the germline V gene. The CDR3 contains 13 residues. This CDR3 reads CATSDIRRGEQFF. The DNA for the CDR3 is TGTGCCACCAGTGACATTCGACGGGGAGAGCAGTTCTTC.

V gene TRBV29-1 combines with J gene TRBJ2-2; D uncertain. The V end lost 2 bases, the J end lost 4 bases, and 8 bases lay between the germline ends. The CDR3 length is 13 residues. Germline-derived CDR1 and CDR2 are SQVTM and ANQGSEA. CDR3 bases: TGCAGCGTTGAATCGGATTTCACCGGGGAGCTGTTTTTT. Protein product: CSVESDFTGELFF.

This clonotype was counted a few times. A single base separates this from a much larger clone, so it may be a read error. The CDR3 nucleotides read TGCGCCAGCAGCGCGGACAGGGATCAGCCCCAGCATTTT. It yields the protein CASSADRDQPQHF. V usage is TRBV5-1 and J usage is TRBJ1-5; 8 bases fit TRBD1. The trim removed 4 bases at V and 5 bases at J, leaving 2 bases unmatched. This CDR3 has 13 residues. Germline V lookup: CDR1 SGHRS, CDR2 YFSETQ.

The CDR3 region is CASSLVVRANYGYTF. DNA of the CDR3: TGTGCCAGCAGTTTAGTGGTCAGGGCAAACTATGGCTACACCTTC. The chain joins TRBV12-3 or TRBV12-4 to TRBJ1-2; a possible D gene is TRBD1 (5 bases). V was clipped by 1 base and J by 2 bases, with 11 bases between them. The length of the CDR3 is 15 residues.

The V gene is TRBV10-3, the J gene TRBJ1-1; possible D gene TRBD1, 5 bases. The ends were cut back, 3 bases at V and 5 bases at J, with 13 bases in the middle. Germline assignment: CDR1 ENHRY and CDR2 SYGVKD. The CDR3 consists of 14 residues. The CDR3 DNA sequence: TGTGCCATCAGTGATGGAGGGGTAGAGACTGAAGCTTTCTTT. This encodes CAISDGGVETEAFF.

There are a few counts of this clonotype. The chain couples TRBV15 to TRBJ1-1; D is undetermined. From germline, CDR1 is LNHNV and CDR2 YYDKDF (reference sequence). CDR3 size: 14 residues. V was pared by 3 bases and J by 7 bases, with 15 bases between. The CDR3 nucleotides read TGTGCCACCAGCAGTAGGGCCTCCGTGTTTGAAGCTTTCTTT. It codes for CATSSRASVFEAFF.

This chain joins TRBV4-1 and TRBJ1-2, with 8 bases lining up with TRBD1. Germline V gives CDR1 MGHRA, CDR2 YSYEKL. The CDR3 extends over 18 amino acids. V trimming: 1 base; J trimming: 3 bases; junction bases outside the gene matches: 13. CDR3 coding DNA: TGCGCCAGCAGCCAAGTTTCGATTCCCGGGACAGGAGACTATGGCTACACCTTC. Residues: CASSQVSIPGTGDYGYTF.

This clonotype was counted ten times or more. The chain couples TRBV10-3 to TRBJ1-1; 7 nucleotides agree with TRBD1. This CDR3 spans 13 amino acids. In germline, CDR1 is ENHRY, CDR2 SYGVKD. V lost 10 bases, J lost 1 base, and 6 bases stayed unmatched. In nucleotides, the CDR3 is TGTGCCACCTACAGGGGCGAGAACACTGAAGCTTTCTTT. It specifies CATYRGENTEAFF.

The chain recombines TRBV12-5 with TRBJ2-3; D uncertain. There are 12 residues in the CDR3. Per the germline V gene, CDR1 is LGHNT and CDR2 is FRNRAP. The V end was cut by 7 bases, the J end by 7 bases, with 12 bases between. The CDR3 reads CASALTPNTQYF. CDR3 bases: TGTGCTAGTGCCTTGACCCCAAATACGCAGTATTTT.

V is TRBV10-3 and J is TRBJ2-3, with 9 bases identical to TRBD2. The CDR3 loop spans 15 amino acids. The junction had 9 bases not matched to a gene; V was cut back by 7 bases and J by 4 bases. Germline-derived CDR1 and CDR2 are ENHRY and SYGVKD. CDR3 sequence reads: CAIKRAGGPPDTQYF. The CDR3 nucleotides are TGTGCCATCAAAAGGGCGGGGGGGCCGCCAGATACGCAGTATTTT.

The CDR3 loop reads CASSPGTGVRITEAFF. CDR3 in DNA: TGTGCCAGCAGCCCCGGGACAGGGGTGAGGATCACTGAAGCTTTCTTT. This rearrangement joins TRBV5-5 to TRBJ1-1, with TRBD1 identical over 10 bases. The CDR3 runs to 16 residues. Germline CDR1 SGHKS, CDR2 YYEKEE (reference sequence). Unmatched junction bases numbered 10, after V lost 4 bases and J lost 4 bases. The full variable domain, rest sourced from reference TRBV5-5 and TRBJ1-1, is DAGVTQSPTHLIKTRGQQVTLRCSPISGHKSVSWYQQVLGQGPQFIFQYYEKEERGRGNFPDRFSARQFPNYSSELNVNALLLGDSALYLCASSPGTGVRITEAFFGQGTRLTVV.

V and J are TRBV28 and TRBJ2-7; D possibly uses TRBD1 or TRBD2 (5 bases each). Trimming left V 4 bases short and J 9 bases short, with 10 bases between. This CDR3 is built from 11 residues. CDR1 is MDHEN, CDR2 SYDVKM, per germline. In DNA, the CDR3 is TGTGCCAGCAGTTACGGGACCTGGCAGTACTTC. Its translation: CASSYGTWQYF. The variable domain in full, with the rest retrieved from reference TRBV28 and TRBJ2-7, is DVKVTQSSRYLVKRTGEKVFLECVQDMDHENMFWYRQDPGLGLRLIYFSYDVKMKEKGDIPEGYSVSREKKERFSLILESASTNQTSMYLCASSYGTWQYFGPGTRLTVT.

The V call is TRBV10-3, the J call TRBJ1-1; a weak D match, TRBD1 (5 bases). The CDR3 sequence is 16 residues long. Per germline, CDR1 ENHRY and CDR2 SYGVKD. V shed 0 bases and J shed 0 bases, with 11 bases lying between them. This chain's CDR3 is CAISESRGEMNTEAFF. The DNA of the CDR3 is TGTGCCATCAGTGAGTCAAGGGGCGAAATGAACACTGAAGCTTTCTTT.

The rearrangement uses TRBV6-2 or TRBV6-3 and TRBJ2-5; the D gene is possibly TRBD2 (5 bases). Between the trimmed V and J ends, which lost 8 bases and 5 bases, there was a span of 18 bases. The CDR3 extends over 14 amino acids. The germline V gene has CDR1 MNHEY and CDR2 SVGEGT. The CDR3 sequence is CASHEGQQWETQYF. The CDR3 DNA is TGTGCCAGCCATGAGGGCCAGCAGTGGGAGACCCAGTACTTC.

V is TRBV5-6 and J is TRBJ2-4; the D gene is possibly TRBD1 (5 bases). V lost 3 bases and J 0 bases, leaving 13 bases between the germline ends. This CDR3 has 16 residues. Germline V lookup: CDR1 SGHDT, CDR2 YYEEEE. CDR3 sequence: CASSSDSLIAKNIQYF. CDR3 coding DNA: TGTGCCAGCAGCTCCGACAGTCTGATAGCCAAAAACATTCAGTACTTC.

This clonotype has a handful of counts. The chain carries TRBV29-1 and TRBJ2-6; 7 bases line up with TRBD2. Germline CDR1 and CDR2: SQVTM and ANQGSEA. The CDR3 is made up of 15 amino acids. Losses at the gene ends were 6 bases for V and 2 bases for J; bases not matched to a gene: 7. The CDR3 here is CSVSSGGTGANVLTF. In nucleotides, the CDR3 is TGCAGCGTCTCATCGGGAGGTACTGGGGCCAACGTCCTGACTTTC.

This clonotype has a handful of counts. The chain is built from TRBV29-1 and TRBJ2-5; 7 bases agree with TRBD1. The junction had 4 bases not matched to a gene; V was cut back by 6 bases and J by 0 bases. The CDR3 length is 13 residues. Germline CDR1 is SQVTM and CDR2 is ANQGSEA. The CDR3 protein is CSVRDSNQETQYF. CDR3 nucleotide sequence: TGCAGCGTGAGGGACAGCAACCAAGAGACCCAGTACTTC.

The chain links TRBV12-3 or TRBV12-4 to TRBJ1-5, with D possibly being TRBD1 (6 bases). V was cut by 5 bases and J by 3 bases, with 8 bases left in between. The CDR3 spans 13 residues. The CDR3 nucleotides read TGTGCCAGCAGTGGACAGCTCAATCAGCCCCAGCATTTT. It codes for CASSGQLNQPQHF.

This chain connects TRBV7-2 to TRBJ1-3, with D hard to call. In germline, CDR1 is SGHTA, CDR2 FQGNSA. This CDR3 is 14 amino acids long. Between the trimmed V and J ends, which lost 5 bases and 2 bases, there was a span of 10 bases. In DNA form, the CDR3 reads TGTGCCAGCAGCCCCCGGACGGCTGGAAACACCATATATTTT. Protein: CASSPRTAGNTIYF.

With respect to this clonotype: Compared with germline, one end of the junction differs, possibly owing to a read error. V and J are TRBV5-1 and TRBJ2-6, with 9 bases fitting TRBD1. The CDR3 extends over 15 amino acids. The germline CDR1 and CDR2 sequences are SGHRS and YFSETQ. CDR3 sequence: CASSWTGAGANVRTF. The DNA for the CDR3 is TGCGCCAGCAGCTGGACAGGGGCCGGGGCCAACGTCCGGACTTTC.

This clonotype has just a few counts. This chain joins TRBV3-1 and TRBJ2-6, with D possibly TRBD1 on 5 matching bases. V shed 4 bases and J shed 0 bases, with 7 bases lying between them. Germline V lookup: CDR1 LGHDT, CDR2 YNNKEL (reference sequence). The CDR3 consists of 15 residues. The CDR3 DNA reads TGTGCCAGCAGCCGACAGATCTCTGGGGCCAACGTCCTGACTTTC. Protein: CASSRQISGANVLTF.